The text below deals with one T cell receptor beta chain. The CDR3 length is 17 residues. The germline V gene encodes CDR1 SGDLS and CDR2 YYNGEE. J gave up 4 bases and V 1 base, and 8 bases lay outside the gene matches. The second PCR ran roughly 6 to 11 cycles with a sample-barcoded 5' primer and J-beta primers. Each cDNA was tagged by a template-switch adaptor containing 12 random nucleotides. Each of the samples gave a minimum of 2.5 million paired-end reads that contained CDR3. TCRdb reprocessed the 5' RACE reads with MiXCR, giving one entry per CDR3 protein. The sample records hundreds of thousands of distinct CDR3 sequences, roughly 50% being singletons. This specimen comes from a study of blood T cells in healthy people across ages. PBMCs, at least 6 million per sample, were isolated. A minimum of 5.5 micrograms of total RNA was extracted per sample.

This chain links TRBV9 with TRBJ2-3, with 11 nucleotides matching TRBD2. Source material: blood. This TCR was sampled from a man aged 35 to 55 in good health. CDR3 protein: CASSVKLLAGASDTQYF. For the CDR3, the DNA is TGTGCCAGCAGCGTAAAATTACTAGCGGGAGCCTCAGATACGCAGTATTTT.